This TCR beta chain was recovered during a study of blood T cell repertoires in COVID-19. Germline V lookup: CDR1 KGHDR, CDR2 SFDVKD. Trimming cost V 2 bases and J 7 bases; bases outside gene matches: 6. This CDR3 has 15 residues. The sample holds a few counts of this clone. Libraries were prepared by immunoSEQ multiplex PCR; TCRdb keeps only in-frame clonotypes and omits some of them. The sample holds roughly 65,000 clones; 79% are singletons and the top ten take 16%. The TCR sequence derives from a man between 60 and 75 years old with acute or convalescent COVID-19. Source material: peripheral blood. The genes are TRBV24-1 and TRBJ1-5; TRBD1 aligns across 8 bases. Here the CDR3 DNA reads TGTGCCACCAGTGATTCACAGGGGGACGGGCAGCCCCAGCATTTT. It yields the protein CATSDSQGDGQPQHF.